This T cell receptor (beta chain) was observed in a study of graft-versus-host responses after intestinal transplantation. Study-wide background: Following induction with anti-thymocyte globulin, all recipients were given tacrolimus and steroids for approximately 3 years. Study findings and constraints: Declining HvG levels early post-transplant were linked to peak circulating GvH clone levels. Graft-donor T cell macrochimerism coincided with high graft-versus-host to host-versus-graft clonal ratios in allografts.

Comments on this clone: Its antigen is currently unknown.

Method: immunoSEQ multiplex PCR; TCRdb's copy keeps in-frame clones and lacks some. This table holds over 120,000 clones, 85% to 95% found once. Germline trimming cut 4 bases from V and 2 bases from J; bases unmatched to any gene: 7. This CDR3 has 16 residues. The germline CDR1 and CDR2 sequences are SGDLS and YYNGEE. V usage is TRBV9 and J usage is TRBJ2-1; 9 bases are a match to TRBD2. The source was unstimulated CD4+ T cells sorted from spleen or lymph node cells, collected before intestinal transplant. The sequence derives from a human donor who received an intestinal transplant. CDR3 DNA sequence: TGTGCCAGCAGCCCGAGACTAGCGGAGGCCTACAATGAGCAGTTCTTC. Translating it yields CASSPRLAEAYNEQFF. The full variable domain, in which reference TRBV9 and TRBJ2-1 provide the parts outside the CDR3, is DSGVTQTPKHLITATGQRVTLRCSPRSGDLSVYWYQQSLDQGLQFLIQYYNGEERAKGNILERFSAQQFPDLHSELNLSSLELGDSALYFCASSPRLAEAYNEQFFGPGTRLTVL.